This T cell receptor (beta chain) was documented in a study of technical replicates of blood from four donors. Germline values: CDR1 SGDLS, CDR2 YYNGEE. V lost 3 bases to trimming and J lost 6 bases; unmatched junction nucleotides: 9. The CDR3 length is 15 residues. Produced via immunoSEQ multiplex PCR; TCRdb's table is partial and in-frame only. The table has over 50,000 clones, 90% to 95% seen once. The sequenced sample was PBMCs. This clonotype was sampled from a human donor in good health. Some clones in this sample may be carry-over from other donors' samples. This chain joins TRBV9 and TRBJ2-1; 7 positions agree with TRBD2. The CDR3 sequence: CASSESGASINEQFF. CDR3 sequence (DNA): TGTGCCAGCAGCGAGAGCGGGGCTTCGATCAATGAGCAGTTCTTC.